This TCR beta chain was captured in a study of control samples from healthy donors and cancer patients. Deletions cut 0 bases from V and 0 bases from J, with 12 bases between. Germline V gene lookup returns CDR1 MGHRA and CDR2 YSYEKL. The CDR3 spans 18 residues. Sequenced by immunoSEQ multiplex PCR; TCRdb stores in-frame clones only, minus some. This repertoire shows about 130,000 clones, roughly 84% found once; its top ten account for 3.2%. This clone turned up a few times. This TCR derives from a man between 45 and 60 years old in good health. The chain couples TRBV4-1 to TRBJ1-6; tentative D call: TRBD1 (5 bases). Input material: blood. CDR3 bases: TGCGCCAGCAGCCAAGAAAACCGGGGCCTCTCCTATAATTCACCCCTCCACTTT. Its protein is CASSQENRGLSYNSPLHF.